What follows are 24 T cell receptor beta chains derived from one specimen sequenced in a study of blood T cell repertoires in COVID-19. The protocol was immunoSEQ multiplex PCR, while the TCRdb copy is restricted to in-frame clones and leaves out a portion. Of approximately 150,000 clones listed, about 84% are singletons. Sequences were obtained from PBMCs or T cells enriched from blood (not recorded which). These receptors all come from a woman aged 35 to 49 with acute COVID-19.

This clone was seen once. The rearrangement joins TRBV5-4 to TRBJ2-3; 8 bases match TRBD2. Germline CDR1 and CDR2: SGHNT and YYREEE (reference sequence). V lost 4 bases and J lost 4; bases outside the gene matches: 14. The length of the CDR3 is 17 residues. This CDR3 is CASSQWASGGISDTQYF. For the CDR3, the DNA is TGTGCCAGCAGCCAGTGGGCGTCGGGAGGGATTTCAGATACGCAGTATTTT.

The table lists this clone with a count of one. The V gene is TRBV5-4, the J gene TRBJ2-3; TRBD1 aligns across 7 bases. The CDR3 loop spans 14 amino acids. Germline loops: CDR1 SGHNT, CDR2 YYREEE (reference sequence). J was trimmed by 3 bases and V by 1 base; bases with no gene match: 2. In nucleotides, the CDR3 is TGTGCCAGCAGCTTGATACAGGGGACAGATACGCAGTATTTT. This codes for CASSLIQGTDTQYF.

The chain combines TRBV7-9 with TRBJ2-1, with D unclear. This CDR3 region has 15 residues. Germline CDR1 is SEHNR and CDR2 is FQNEAQ (reference sequence). V was shortened by 1 base and J by 7 bases, with 14 bases between the two germline ends. CDR3 residues: CASSLVPRSWNEQFF. The CDR3 coding sequence is TGTGCCAGCAGCTTAGTCCCTAGGAGTTGGAATGAGCAGTTCTTC.

The J gene is TRBJ1-2, the V gene TRBV19; 11 bases fit TRBD1. The germline CDR1 and CDR2 sequences are LNHDA and SQIVND (reference sequence). This CDR3 is built from 14 residues. V gave up 6 bases and J gave up 4 bases; unmatched junction bases: 4. CDR3 in DNA: TGTGCCAGTAGGGGCGGACAGGGGGCCTATGGCTACACCTTC. Its protein is CASRGGQGAYGYTF.

For this clone: This same CDR3 is encoded by further DNA sequences in the sample. The chain joins TRBV19 to TRBJ1-5; no clear D. Germline-derived CDR1 and CDR2 are LNHDA and SQIVND (reference sequence). Trimming cost V 1 base and J 6 bases, with 10 bases left between them. The CDR3 consists of 14 residues. The CDR3 loop is CASSIGLGGQPQHF. DNA for the CDR3: TGTGCCAGTAGTATAGGTCTCGGAGGTCAGCCCCAGCATTTT.

This clone was detected only once. The CDR3 reads CASSRESEAFF. The CDR3 nucleotides are TGTGCCAGCAGCCGGGAGTCTGAAGCTTTCTTT. The chain is built from TRBV11-2 and TRBJ1-1; no definite D call. Looked up from germline, CDR1 is SGHAT and CDR2 is FQNNGV. The CDR3 has 11 amino acids. Trimming stripped 5 bases from V and 6 bases from J, with 7 bases between.

V is TRBV9 and J is TRBJ1-4, with TRBD1 as a possible D gene (6 bases). Deletions cut 6 bases from V and 3 bases from J, with 15 bases between. Germline assignment: CDR1 SGDLS and CDR2 YYNGEE. This CDR3 comprises 15 residues. CDR3 sequence: CASNRLGGPNEKLFF. CDR3 coding DNA: TGTGCCAGCAACCGTTTAGGGGGTCCTAATGAAAAACTGTTTTTT.

The gene calls are TRBV27 and TRBJ2-3; D is ambiguous. Deletions cut 5 bases from V and 2 bases from J, with 5 bases between. This CDR3 spans 12 amino acids. Germline assignment: CDR1 MNHEY and CDR2 SMNVEV (reference sequence). CDR3 in amino acids: CASSPPTDTQYF. In DNA, the CDR3 is TGTGCCAGCAGTCCTCCCACAGATACGCAGTATTTT.

The CDR3 reads CASSWVSVGAEQFF. The CDR3 nucleotides read TGTGCCAGCAGCTGGGTCTCTGTGGGAGCTGAGCAGTTCTTC. V usage is TRBV5-8 and J usage is TRBJ2-1; D is possibly TRBD2 (5 bases). CDR3 length: 14 amino acids. CDR1 and CDR2 from the germline V gene are SGHTS and YDEGEE. Deletions cut 3 bases from V and 9 bases from J, with 16 bases between.

The V call is TRBV14, the J call TRBJ2-7, with a tentative D call TRBD2 (6 bases). The CDR3 spans 15 residues. Germline V CDR1 and CDR2: SGHDN, FVKESK. Trimming took off 1 base at V and 0 bases at J, with 10 bases between the two ends. This CDR3 reads CASSQGAGISYEQYV. The CDR3 DNA follows: TGTGCCAGCAGCCAAGGCGCGGGGATCTCCTACGAGCAGTACGTC.

The chain combines TRBV5-4 with TRBJ1-1, with D tentatively TRBD1 (6 bases). The CDR3 has 13 residues. The germline V and J ends were trimmed by 4 bases and 11 bases, with 18 bases remaining between them. CDR1 SGHNT and CDR2 YYREEE come from the germline V gene (reference sequence). For the CDR3, the DNA is TGTGCCAGCAGCGGGGGGGACATGCTCGCCGCTTTCTTT. As protein: CASSGGDMLAAFF.

The chain carries TRBV3-1 (or the pseudogene TRBV3-2) and TRBJ2-1, with 8 nucleotides matching TRBD2. The CDR3 contains 17 residues. J gave up 0 bases and V 0 bases, and 4 bases lay outside the gene matches. Germline CDR1 LGHDT, CDR2 YNNKEL (reference sequence). CDR3 loop: CASSQELAESSYNEQFF. CDR3 nucleotides: TGTGCCAGCAGCCAAGAACTAGCGGAGAGCTCCTACAATGAGCAGTTCTTC.

This sequence joins TRBV19 and TRBJ2-6, with D tentatively TRBD2 (7 bases). The V end was cut by 5 bases, the J end by 1 base, with 18 bases between. This CDR3 contains 18 residues. Germline CDR1 and CDR2: LNHDA and SQIVND (reference sequence). DNA for the CDR3: TGTGCCAGTAGTTGGGGGGGCCTGAGCCAATCTGGGGCCAACGTCCTGACTTTC. Its protein is CASSWGGLSQSGANVLTF.

The chain joins TRBV28 to TRBJ1-2; possible D gene TRBD1, 5 bases. The CDR3 extends over 13 amino acids. The V end was cut by 5 bases, the J end by 2 bases, with 9 bases between. Germline V lookup: CDR1 MDHEN, CDR2 SYDVKM. CDR3 DNA: TGTGCCAGCAGTGTGACAGACAACTATGGCTACACCTTC. It yields the protein CASSVTDNYGYTF.

The J gene is TRBJ2-5, the V gene TRBV2; D might be TRBD1 (6 bases). Germline CDR1 reads SNHLY; CDR2 reads FYNNEI. This CDR3 is 12 amino acids long. Trimming took 8 bases from V and 2 from J, leaving 9 bases between them. The CDR3 bases are TGTGCCAGCCGGACAGATCAAGAGACCCAGTACTTC. Its protein is CASRTDQETQYF.

The V call is TRBV29-1, the J call TRBJ2-3; 7 nucleotides align to TRBD1. The V and J ends lost 4 bases and 2 bases, in that order; junction bases with no gene match: 12. The CDR3 spans 16 residues. The germline gives CDR1 SQVTM, CDR2 ANQGSEA. The CDR3 sequence: CSVAGGPTGSTDTQYF. CDR3 DNA sequence: TGCAGCGTTGCTGGGGGACCGACAGGGTCCACAGATACGCAGTATTTT.

V gene TRBV9 combines with J gene TRBJ1-2, with D possibly being TRBD1 (5 bases). Between the trimmed V and J ends, which lost 3 bases and 2 bases, there was a span of 14 bases. This CDR3 is built from 15 residues. Germline V gene data show CDR1 as SGDLS and CDR2 as YYNGEE. The CDR3 DNA sequence: TGTGCCAGCAGCGCTGCCGAGTGGGGCAACTATGGCTACACCTTC. Its protein is CASSAAEWGNYGYTF. The whole variable domain, remainder taken from reference TRBV9 and TRBJ1-2, is DSGVTQTPKHLITATGQRVTLRCSPRSGDLSVYWYQQSLDQGLQFLIQYYNGEERAKGNILERFSAQQFPDLHSELNLSSLELGDSALYFCASSAAEWGNYGYTFGSGTRLTVV.

V and J are TRBV4-2 and TRBJ2-1, with 8 nucleotides matching TRBD2. CDR3 length: 16 residues. Germline CDR1 and CDR2: LGHNA and YNFKEQ. After removal of 4 bases from V and 2 bases from J, the junction contained 7 bases not matched to a gene. CDR3 in DNA: TGTGCCAGCAGCCGAAAAGACGGGAGGGCCTACAATGAGCAGTTCTTC. Protein: CASSRKDGRAYNEQFF.

The chain carries TRBV7-3 and TRBJ1-2, with 7 nucleotides matching TRBD1. This CDR3 is 13 amino acids long. V gave up 4 bases and J gave up 2 bases; unmatched junction bases: 1. Germline CDR1 reads SGHTA; CDR2 reads FQGTGA. The CDR3 coding sequence is TGTGCCAGCAGCTCAGGGGGGAACTATGGCTACACCTTC. This encodes CASSSGGNYGYTF.

V and J are TRBV11-2 and TRBJ2-1; D might be TRBD2 (6 bases). Per germline, CDR1 SGHAT and CDR2 FQNNGV. This CDR3 is built from 15 residues. V lost 2 bases and J 7 bases, leaving 15 bases between the germline ends. As DNA, the CDR3 is TGTGCCAGCAGCTTATATAGTAAAAGCGGGAATGAGCAGTTCTTC. It codes for CASSLYSKSGNEQFF.

The chain combines TRBV25-1 with TRBJ2-1; D is ambiguous. The CDR3 is 15 amino acids. Trimming left V 3 bases short and J 1 base short, with 10 bases between. CDR1 MGHDK and CDR2 SYGVNS come from the germline V gene. The CDR3 spells CASSDSGGSYNEQFF. In nucleotides, the CDR3 is TGTGCCAGCAGTGATTCGGGTGGTTCCTACAATGAGCAGTTCTTC.

A single count supports this clone. The chain employs TRBV11-2 and TRBJ2-3; no clear D. The CDR3 has 12 amino acids. Trimming stripped 4 bases from V and 3 bases from J, with 5 bases between. Germline-derived CDR1 and CDR2 are SGHAT and FQNNGV. The CDR3 sequence: CASSSGTDTQYF. DNA for the CDR3: TGTGCCAGCAGCTCCGGGACAGATACGCAGTATTTT.

The chain uses TRBV3-1 (or the pseudogene TRBV3-2) and TRBJ2-3; maybe TRBD2 (6 bases). With 5 bases removed from V and 5 bases from J, the gap between germline ends came to 20 bases. Germline loops: CDR1 LGHDT, CDR2 YNNKEL (reference sequence). This CDR3 has 16 amino acids. In nucleotides, the CDR3 is TGTGCCAGCAGCTCCTTGCTCCGGATGGGAGGAGATACGCAGTATTTT. Translation: CASSSLLRMGGDTQYF.

The chain couples TRBV6-5 to TRBJ1-2; a possible D gene is TRBD1 (5 bases). The length of the CDR3 is 13 residues. Germline CDR1 is MNHEY and CDR2 is SVGAGI. V was pared by 7 bases and J by 2 bases, with 11 bases between. The CDR3 nucleotides read TGTGCCAGCACCCGGGACTTAAACTATGGCTACACCTTC. It translates to CASTRDLNYGYTF.